The 2 T cell receptor beta chains listed next were all sequenced from one sample in a study of response to subunit inactivated influenza vaccine (dated by TCRdb to 2016 to 2019). Libraries were built with RT-PCR. TCRdb shows the sequencer as Illumina HiSeq 2500. TCRdb handled the public reads itself, with Q25 trimming in fastp and clone calling in MiXCR, and kept productive beta chains. Identical CDR3 protein sequences are pooled into one entry, listed with their most common genes and DNA. In all, the sample holds roughly 650,000 distinct CDR3 sequences, and roughly 15% of those were seen once. 6% to 9.5% of the sample is in the top ten clones. Sequences were derived from PBMCs from blood, sampled less than 15 days before vaccination. These TCRs come from a man in his fifties who received an inactivated influenza vaccine. Donor details come from another sample of the same person, matched by shared clones.

At least ten counts were recorded for this clonotype. V is TRBV12-3 or TRBV12-4 and J is TRBJ2-5; unclear D gene. CDR3 size: 12 residues. Trimming took off 6 bases at V and 4 bases at J, with 9 bases between the two ends. CDR3 nucleotides: TGTGCCAGCAGCCGGGCTCGAGAGACCCAGTACTTC. Translating gives CASSRARETQYF.

This clonotype was seen many times. The chain recombines TRBV12-3 or TRBV12-4 with TRBJ2-5; 7 positions agree with TRBD2. The V gene end was trimmed by 5 bases and the J gene end by 5 bases; junction bases not matched to a gene: 2. This CDR3 has 12 residues. The CDR3 loop reads CASSTGGETQYF. In DNA form, the CDR3 reads TGTGCCAGCAGTACCGGGGGGGAGACCCAGTACTTC.